This TCR beta chain derives from a study of T cells after yellow fever vaccination. This clonotype was detected only a few times. What it binds is not known. Study-wide findings and caveats: Abundant contaminating clonotypes from the bulk population could appear in FACS-sorted repertoires. Just a small share of clonotypes turned up in the CD4 compartment as well as the CD8 compartment. Weaker, the secondary response had a peak occurring faster, on day 5 versus 15.

UMIs were added to TCR cDNA along with a universal primer site when it was made by 5'RACE template switching. One entry per CDR3 protein, called by TCRdb with MiXCR from the 5' RACE reads. The sample contains 150,000 to 200,000 distinct CDR3 sequences, around 9.7% of which appear only once. This CDR3 is 14 amino acids long. The germline CDR1 and CDR2 sequences are MNHNY and SVGAGI (reference sequence). V was clipped by 2 bases and J by 4 bases; unmatched bases: 2. Specimen: CD8+ T cells sorted from PBMCs, collected 45 days after the yellow fever booster vaccination. J is TRBJ2-1 and V is TRBV6-6; 7 bases fit TRBD1. This sequence originates from a man between 18 and 35 years old who received the YFV17D yellow fever vaccine. DNA for the CDR3: TGTGCCAGCAGTTACGGGACAGAATACAATGAGCAGTTCTTC. Its protein is CASSYGTEYNEQFF.